This is a list of T cell receptor beta chains from one sample in a study of T cell changes during pregnancy in multiple sclerosis. Measured with immunoSEQ multiplex PCR; TCRdb has only the in-frame clones, and not every one. In the table there are approximately 59,000 clones, around 90% of which are singletons. Sequencing used peripheral blood, obtained in the third trimester of pregnancy. All receptors come from a female donor in good health, enrolled as a control in a pregnancy study. Both conserved end residues are part of each CDR3. Each record gives: V gene, clone size, J gene, D gene, CDR3 protein, CDR3 DNA. D genes are given only for firm matches. Rows give clone size only sometimes, using once, few, many, or a class for an expanded clone.

TRBV4-3	.	TRBJ2-1	.	CASSQGLQGSGAYNEQFF	TGCGCCAGCAGCCAAGGACTCCAGGGGAGTGGGGCCTACAATGAGCAGTTCTTC
TRBV27	.	TRBJ1-3	.	CASSLSRAGDTIYF	TGTGCCAGCAGTTTATCGCGGGCAGGCGACACCATATATTTT
TRBV7-2	.	TRBJ1-1	.	CASSFLTGRGGAFF	TGTGCCAGCAGCTTCTTAACAGGGCGGGGGGGAGCTTTCTTT
TRBV7-2	.	TRBJ1-1	.	CVSRRVRGVNTEAFF	TGTGTGTCCCGCCGCGTCAGGGGCGTTAACACTGAAGCTTTCTTT
TRBV5-4	.	TRBJ1-3	TRBD1	CASSLQPGTGVGNTIYF	TGTGCCAGCAGCTTGCAACCCGGGACAGGGGTCGGAAACACCATATATTTT
TRBV12-5	once	TRBJ2-3	.	CASGLVLRSSTDTQYF	TGTGCTAGTGGTTTGGTACTGAGGAGCTCGACAGATACGCAGTATTTT
TRBV4-1	once	TRBJ1-1	TRBD1	CASSRGGQEAGGTFF	TGCGCCAGCAGCCGAGGGGGACAGGAAGCCGGGGGGACTTTCTTT
TRBV9	.	TRBJ1-5	.	CASSSGESNQPQHF	TGTGCCAGCAGCTCAGGGGAAAGCAATCAGCCCCAGCATTTT
TRBV7-3	.	TRBJ2-1	TRBD2	CASSTGTSGGPSYNEQFF	TGTGCCAGCAGCACCGGGACTAGCGGGGGTCCCTCCTACAATGAGCAGTTCTTC
TRBV7-9	.	TRBJ2-5	TRBD2	CASSLVSGGFGETQYF	TGTGCCAGCAGCTTAGTTAGCGGGGGATTCGGGGAGACCCAGTACTTC
TRBV6-6	.	TRBJ1-1	.	CASSYAGAETEAFF	TGTGCCAGCAGTTACGCAGGGGCGGAAACTGAAGCTTTCTTT
TRBV28	.	TRBJ1-5	.	CASSPHGRGQPQHF	TGTGCCAGCAGTCCCCACGGGAGAGGTCAGCCCCAGCATTTT
TRBV5-6	once	TRBJ1-1	.	CASSFLNTEAFF	TGTGCCAGCAGCTTCTTGAACACTGAAGCTTTCTTT
TRBV12-5	.	TRBJ2-2	.	CASGRTGTTNTGELFF	TGTGCTAGTGGACGCACCGGGACAACGAACACCGGGGAGCTGTTTTTT
TRBV5-4	.	TRBJ2-7	TRBD1	CASSPGQPSSYEQYF	TGTGCCAGCAGCCCGGGACAGCCGAGCTCCTACGAGCAGTACTTC
TRBV4-3	.	TRBJ2-1	.	CASSQDRPGITYNEQFF	TGCGCCAGCAGCCAAGATCGGCCAGGGATAACCTACAATGAGCAGTTCTTC
TRBV10-3	.	TRBJ1-2	.	CAIRYKTGALYGYTF	TGTGCCATCAGATATAAGACAGGAGCCCTCTATGGCTACACCTTC
TRBV5-1	.	TRBJ2-5	.	CASSPGGLEETQYF	TGCGCCAGCAGCCCGGGGGGCCTGGAAGAGACCCAGTACTTC
TRBV9	.	TRBJ1-2	.	CASTPTGTGNNYGYTF	TGTGCCAGCACCCCCACGGGCACAGGGAACAACTATGGCTACACCTTC
TRBV18	.	TRBJ1-1	TRBD1	CASSPPLRDRGTEAFF	TGTGCCAGCTCACCACCTCTCCGGGACAGGGGAACTGAAGCTTTCTTT
TRBV4-1	.	TRBJ2-2	TRBD1	CASSQTGGGTGELFF	TGCGCCAGCAGTCAGACAGGGGGCGGCACCGGGGAGCTGTTTTTT
TRBV30	few	TRBJ1-2	TRBD1	CAWSGDSYGYTF	TGTGCCTGGAGTGGGGACAGCTATGGCTACACCTTC
TRBV5-3	.	TRBJ1-4	TRBD1	CARSRQGSNEKLFF	TGTGCCAGAAGCAGACAGGGAAGTAATGAAAAACTGTTTTTT
TRBV4-1	.	TRBJ1-1	.	CASSQDRRIFEAFF	TGCGCCAGCAGCCAAGATCGGAGGATATTCGAAGCTTTCTTT
TRBV4-3	.	TRBJ1-2	TRBD1	CASSRDSDYGYTF	TGCGCCAGCAGCCGGGACAGCGACTATGGCTACACCTTC
TRBV5-8	.	TRBJ2-7	TRBD1	CASSRGGQGEQYF	TGTGCCAGCAGCCGGGGCGGACAGGGCGAGCAGTACTTC
TRBV7-8	.	TRBJ1-6	TRBD1	CASRKTSIGGIDSPLHF	TGTGCCAGCAGGAAAACGTCGATAGGGGGCATAGATTCACCCCTCCACTTT
TRBV9	.	TRBJ2-1	.	CASSPRQAPYNEQFF	TGTGCCAGCAGCCCAAGACAGGCGCCCTACAATGAGCAGTTCTTC
TRBV6-5	.	TRBJ2-3	TRBD2	CASGRGGAGTDTQYF	TGTGCCAGCGGACGGGGGGGTGCGGGGACAGATACGCAGTATTTT
TRBV9	.	TRBJ1-2	.	CASSSQAGANYGYTF	TGTGCCAGCAGCTCTCAAGCGGGAGCTAACTATGGCTACACCTTC
TRBV9	.	TRBJ2-2	.	CASSARPEVAGELFF	TGTGCCAGCAGCGCCCGTCCTGAGGTCGCCGGGGAGCTGTTTTTT
TRBV5-1	.	TRBJ2-7	TRBD2	CASSLDLAGIYEQYF	TGCGCCAGCAGCTTGGACCTAGCGGGGATCTACGAGCAGTACTTC
TRBV30	once	TRBJ1-5	.	CALSRGGGVQPQHF	TGTGCCTTAAGCAGGGGCGGGGGAGTTCAGCCCCAGCATTTT
TRBV10-3	.	TRBJ1-6	.	CATAGPTESSYNSPLHF	TGTGCCACGGCGGGCCCGACGGAAAGCTCCTATAATTCACCCCTCCACTTT
TRBV7-9	.	TRBJ1-2	.	CASSPTSGGHYGYTF	TGTGCCAGCAGCCCCACATCAGGAGGGCACTATGGCTACACCTTC
TRBV19	.	TRBJ1-1	.	CASSIFGTGGEAFF	TGTGCCAGTAGTATATTTGGGACGGGGGGTGAAGCTTTCTTT
TRBV2	.	TRBJ2-2	.	CASRLTGELFF	TGTGCCAGCAGACTCACCGGGGAGCTGTTTTTT
TRBV7-2	.	TRBJ2-7	TRBD1	CASSRPGQSYEQYF	TGTGCCAGCAGCCGACCGGGACAGTCCTACGAGCAGTACTTC
TRBV19	.	TRBJ2-1	.	CASSLPQLGAYNEQFF	TGTGCCAGTAGCCTCCCCCAACTAGGTGCCTACAATGAGCAGTTCTTC
TRBV5-1	.	TRBJ2-3	.	CASSSRVGTQYF	TGCGCCAGCAGCTCCAGGGTCGGTACGCAGTATTTT
TRBV6-1	.	TRBJ1-1	.	CASSDSGTRAFF	TGTGCCAGCAGTGATTCCGGGACAAGAGCTTTCTTT
TRBV7-9	once	TRBJ1-1	.	CASSPGPTEAFF	TGTGCCAGCAGCCCCGGTCCCACTGAAGCTTTCTTT
TRBV10-3	.	TRBJ1-1	.	CAISERGLEAFF	TGTGCCATCAGTGAACGAGGGCTCGAAGCTTTCTTT
TRBV25-1	.	TRBJ1-5	.	CASSGVQSFQPQHF	TGTGCCAGCAGTGGGGTACAGAGTTTTCAGCCCCAGCATTTT
TRBV28	.	TRBJ2-1	.	CASSFSLGGNEQFF	TGTGCCAGCAGTTTCTCTCTAGGGGGAAATGAGCAGTTCTTC